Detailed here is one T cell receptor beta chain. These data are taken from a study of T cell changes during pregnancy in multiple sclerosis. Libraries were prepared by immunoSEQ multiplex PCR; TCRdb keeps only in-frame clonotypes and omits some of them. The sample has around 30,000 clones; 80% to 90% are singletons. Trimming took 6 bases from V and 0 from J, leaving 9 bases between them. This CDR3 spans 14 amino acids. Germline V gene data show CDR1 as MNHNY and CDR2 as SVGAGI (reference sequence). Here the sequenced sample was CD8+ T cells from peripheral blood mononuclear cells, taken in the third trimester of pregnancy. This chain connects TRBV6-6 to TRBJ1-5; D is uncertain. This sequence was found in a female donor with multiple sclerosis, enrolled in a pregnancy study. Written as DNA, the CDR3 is TGTGCCAGCAGGGCAAGTTATAGCAATCAGCCCCAGCATTTT. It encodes CASRASYSNQPQHF.